This section outlines one T cell receptor beta chain sequence together with its context. The record originates from a study of blood T cell repertoires in COVID-19. Across the whole study: There were acute and convalescent COVID-19 samples, and they came from the United States, Italy and Spain. Sources were T cells, B-cell-depleted T cells, or PBMCs; the material itself was cDNA or gDNA.

V was pared by 0 bases and J by 5 bases, with 4 bases of the junction left unmatched. Looked up from germline, CDR1 is SGDLS and CDR2 is YYNGEE. This CDR3 is built from 16 residues. In the authors' workflow: Amplifying reference gene primers gave estimates of nucleated cell counts. Repertoires were generated with immunoSEQ multiplex PCR, while TCRdb's copy carries only in-frame clones and drops some. The V and J calls and clone size come from that table; D and trimming were worked out from the DNA. The sample includes about 74,000 clones, around four fifths of them seen just once. This TCR came from a man between 65 and 85 years old with acute or convalescent COVID-19. The sample taken for sequencing was peripheral blood. This rearrangement joins TRBV9 to TRBJ1-6, with 8 positions matching TRBD1. The CDR3 loop reads CASSVAQGANNSPLHF. The CDR3 nucleotides are TGTGCCAGCAGCGTAGCTCAGGGGGCGAATAATTCACCCCTCCACTTT.